The T cell receptor (beta chain) under discussion was sequenced for a study of shared clonotypes between healthy human individuals (TCRdb year 2020). As for the study more broadly: Two women and three men aged 18 to 49 years were included in the cohort. The study deeply sequenced blood TCR repertoires of five healthy adults to estimate repertoire size and the extent of clonotype sharing between individuals. To increase sequencing depth and limit assay-specific biases, different laboratories used diverse techniques to prepare libraries and sequence TCR repertoires. Between about 0.9 and 10 billion PBMCs per donor were obtained by leukapheresis. Per donor, three plates each were used for CD4 naive and CD4 memory, two for CD8 naive, and one for CD8 memory. Study-level results and caveats: Sampling was restricted to blood, and TCR repertoires in tissues likely differ from the TCR repertoires found in blood. Naive subsets generally had larger estimated clonotype richness than memory subsets did. Pairwise subsampling indicated that sequencing depth was expected to affect the degree of clonotype sharing among donors. Compared with non-shared clonotypes, clonotypes shared by all four sorted-subset donors had higher generation probabilities. The genetic and exposure-history diversity represented was limited by the small number of donors. Incomplete sequencing was indicated by rarefaction of sorted-subset datasets, despite the large sequencing depth. Roughly 5% of naive CD4, around 4% of naive CD8, approximately 2% of memory CD4, and more than 0.35% of memory CD8 clonotypes were shared across several donors.

TCR CDR3 regions were amplified from genomic DNA by multiplex PCR using the deep immunoSEQ assay. For each cell subset, the extracted genomic DNA was distributed evenly across all wells of several immunoSEQ 96-well plates, and each plate served as one replicate. For sorted subsets, 200 ng of genomic DNA, equivalent to some 30,000 T cell genomes, went into each replicate PCR. Purified libraries were measured with a Qubit 3.0 fluorometer, size-checked on a Bioanalyzer 2100, and measured again with the KAPA Library Quantification kit. Every immunoSEQ 96-well plate was sequenced on a separate single-read 150-cycle Illumina NextSeq 550 flow cell. Processing in the source paper ran as follows. Because the immunoSEQ output held only junctional sequences and lacked quality scores, the filtering could not match the filtering applied to full-length reads. To assign V/J genes and CDR3, sequences were annotated against IMGT germline references using PyIR, a Python wrapper for IgBLAST v1.9. Any read was removed if the V/J assignment was weak (E-value above 1e-6), the CDR3 was missing, or the read contained stop codons, out-of-frame junctions, or ambiguous translated residues. V3J clonotypes were defined by identical inferred V gene, J gene, and CDR3 amino acid sequence. The percentage overlap between two repertoires was calculated by dividing the number of shared unique clonotypes by the size of the smaller repertoire. Repertoire richness was assessed with RTK rarefaction, the Chao1 estimator, and Recon v2.1 estimates of unobserved clonotypes. OLGA was used to compute generation probabilities for all TCRbeta clonotypes that the gDNA method yielded from a handful of donors. TCRdb stores this immuneACCESS table with in-frame sequences only. Part of the clones is absent; in the studies checked, under half of the shortfall reflects unresolved V genes, and no reason is known for the rest. The V and J calls and clone size come from that table; D and trimming were worked out from the DNA. Here the sample has some 380,000 clones; approximately 97% occur a single time. About 0.32% of the sample goes to the ten largest clones.

V is reduced by 2 bases and J by 3 bases, leaving a spacing of 14 bases between them. The germline V gene (reference sequence) sets CDR1 to MNHEY and CDR2 to SMNVEV. From its cysteine to its phenylalanine, the CDR3 spans 15 amino acids. The entry retains the CDR3 DNA only, 45 bases that are in frame from base 1. Remarks on this clone: Its antigen remains unidentified. Per-nucleotide qualities are absent, and no much larger clonotype sits a single base away.

Donors were healthy HIV-negative adults with no recently reported acute infections or vaccinations. All donors were Caucasian adults living in Nashville, Tennessee, USA. CD8 memory samples consisted of magnetically selected CD45RO+ cells combined with CCR7-negative CD45RA+ effector memory (TemRA) cells. Blood was collected by leukapheresis, and PBMCs were isolated by Ficoll-Histopaque density gradient centrifugation and then cryopreserved in liquid nitrogen vapor phase. Analytical flow cytometry was used to check the purity and quantity of each magnetically sorted T cell population. Each sorted fraction had its genomic DNA isolated and then quantified by UV absorbance on a Nanodrop 2000c.

The rearranged chain carries TRBV27 and TRBJ2-7; the D gene is possibly TRBD1, with 5 bases matching. The specimen was memory CD8+ T cells sorted from blood. The cell subset or site label of this sample denotes: CD45RO+ cells pooled with CCR7-negative TemRA cells. The sequence was collected from a young man in good health. This receptor has the CDR3 CASSLKGAGRYEQYF. At the DNA level, the sequence is TGTGCCAGCAGTTTAAAAGGGGCCGGGCGCTACGAGCAGTACTTC.